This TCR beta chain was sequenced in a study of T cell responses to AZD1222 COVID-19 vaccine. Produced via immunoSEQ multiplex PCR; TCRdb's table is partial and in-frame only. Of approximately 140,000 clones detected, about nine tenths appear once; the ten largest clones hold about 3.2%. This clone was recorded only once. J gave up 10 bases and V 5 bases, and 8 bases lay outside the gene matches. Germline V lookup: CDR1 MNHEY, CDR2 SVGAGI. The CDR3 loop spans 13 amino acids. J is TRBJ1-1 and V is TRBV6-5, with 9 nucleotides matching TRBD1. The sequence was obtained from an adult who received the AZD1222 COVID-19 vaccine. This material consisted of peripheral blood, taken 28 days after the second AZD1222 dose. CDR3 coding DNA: TGTGCCAGCAGTCCACGTACAGGGGGCACAGCTTTCTTT. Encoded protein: CASSPRTGGTAFF.